Listed here are 11 T cell receptor beta chains from one sample, sequenced in a study of T-cell memory formation after mild COVID-19. A single record per CDR3 protein comes from TCRdb applying MiXCR to the 5' RACE reads. This table has almost 250,000 distinct CDR3 sequences, about 16% appearing once. Specimen: PBMCs or a T cell subset sorted from them (not recorded which). These receptors all stem from an adult woman who had mild COVID-19 (a few samples of this study predate the infection). Cell type and time point are not known.

This clonotype was found a few times. V gene TRBV3-1 combines with J gene TRBJ1-1; D ambiguous. The germline V gene has CDR1 LGHDT and CDR2 YNNKEL (reference sequence). Trimming pared 0 bases from V and 6 bases from J, leaving 14 bases between. CDR3 size: 15 residues. The CDR3 reads CASSQDEGSWSEAFF. CDR3 DNA: TGTGCCAGCAGCCAAGATGAGGGTAGTTGGTCTGAAGCTTTCTTT.

This clonotype was found a few times. At one boundary the junction diverges from the germline segment, which might be a read error. This chain connects TRBV29-1 to TRBJ2-7; TRBD2 aligns across 11 bases. CDR3 length equals 12 residues. Per germline, CDR1 SQVTM and CDR2 ANQGSEA. CDR3 loop: CSAQVTSGILLF. DNA of the CDR3: TGCAGCGCCCAAGTGACTAGCGGGATTCTCTTGTTC.

In its sample, this clonotype was seen a few times. The CDR3 nucleotides are TGCAGTGCTTCCCCCCCGGGTAGGGGCGTCCACGAGCAGTACTTC. It translates to CSASPPGRGVHEQYF. The V call is TRBV20-1, the J call TRBJ2-7, with a tentative D call TRBD1 (5 bases). CDR1 is DFQATT, CDR2 SNEGSKA, per germline (reference sequence). The germline V and J ends were trimmed by 5 bases and 5 bases, with 22 bases remaining between them. This CDR3 contains 15 residues.

V is TRBV11-3 and J is TRBJ1-1; D is undetermined. The CDR3 is 15 amino acids. The V gene lost 5 bases and the J gene lost 3 bases, with 16 bases spanning the gap. CDR1 and CDR2 from the germline V gene are SGHNT and YENEEA. The CDR3 here is CASSQTGNAYTEAFF. Here the CDR3 DNA reads TGTGCCAGCAGCCAGACTGGGAACGCATACACTGAAGCTTTCTTT.

This clonotype was detected a few times. The CDR3 coding sequence is TGTGCCAGCAGCCTTACTAGAAACAATGAGCAGTTCTTC. Protein: CASSLTRNNEQFF. The rearrangement links TRBV3-1 to TRBJ2-1, with D perhaps matching TRBD2 (5 bases). The germline gives CDR1 LGHDT, CDR2 YNNKEL (reference sequence). Deletions cut 4 bases from V and 5 bases from J, with 9 bases between. The CDR3 spans 13 residues.

The rearrangement uses TRBV5-1 and TRBJ2-7, with TRBD1 as a possible D gene (6 bases). Germline assignment: CDR1 SGHRS and CDR2 YFSETQ. CDR3 length equals 14 residues. Trimming took 0 bases from V and 7 from J, leaving 14 bases between them. CDR3 DNA: TGCGCCAGCAGCTTGGAGGCAGGGGTGAGGGAGCAGTACTTC. It translates to CASSLEAGVREQYF.

CDR3 nucleotides: TGTGCCAGCAGTTTGAGGACTAGCGGGGTCAATGAGCAGTTCTTC. Translation: CASSLRTSGVNEQFF. V is TRBV12-3 or TRBV12-4 and J is TRBJ2-1; 12 nucleotides align to TRBD2. The V gene end was trimmed by 3 bases and the J gene end by 6 bases; junction bases not matched to a gene: 3. CDR3 size: 15 residues.

This clonotype was counted only a few times. The chain employs TRBV12-3 or TRBV12-4 and TRBJ2-2; TRBD1 agrees at 7 bases. Germline trimming cut 7 bases from V and 2 bases from J; bases unmatched to any gene: 7. The CDR3 length is 15 residues. The CDR3 sequence: CASNRRGTNTGELFF. The CDR3 DNA sequence: TGTGCCAGCAACCGCAGGGGGACCAACACCGGGGAGCTGTTTTTT.

This clonotype was counted many times. V and J are TRBV6-1 and TRBJ2-3; 10 bases line up with TRBD1. V was clipped by 6 bases and J by 3 bases; unmatched bases: 3. Germline loops: CDR1 MNHNS, CDR2 SASEGT. The CDR3 consists of 14 residues. The CDR3 coding sequence is TGTGCCAGCAGCCGGGACAGGGGTACAGATACGCAGTATTTT. Encoded protein: CASSRDRGTDTQYF.

This clonotype was picked up a small number of times. The chain is built from TRBV12-3 or TRBV12-4 and TRBJ1-5; D might be TRBD1 (5 bases). Trimming shortened V by 5 bases and J by 7 bases, and 12 bases separated the two germline ends. This CDR3 region has 13 residues. CDR3: CASSPQGGQPQHF. The CDR3 nucleotides read TGTGCCAGCAGTCCCCAGGGTGGCCAGCCCCAGCATTTT.

The genes are TRBV6-5 and TRBJ1-5; D not resolved. Germline loops: CDR1 MNHEY, CDR2 SVGAGI. Trimming removed 5 bases at V and 4 bases at J, with 9 bases between. CDR3 length: 13 amino acids. CDR3 sequence: CASSTRANQPQHF. CDR3 in DNA: TGTGCCAGCAGTACGAGGGCTAATCAGCCCCAGCATTTT.